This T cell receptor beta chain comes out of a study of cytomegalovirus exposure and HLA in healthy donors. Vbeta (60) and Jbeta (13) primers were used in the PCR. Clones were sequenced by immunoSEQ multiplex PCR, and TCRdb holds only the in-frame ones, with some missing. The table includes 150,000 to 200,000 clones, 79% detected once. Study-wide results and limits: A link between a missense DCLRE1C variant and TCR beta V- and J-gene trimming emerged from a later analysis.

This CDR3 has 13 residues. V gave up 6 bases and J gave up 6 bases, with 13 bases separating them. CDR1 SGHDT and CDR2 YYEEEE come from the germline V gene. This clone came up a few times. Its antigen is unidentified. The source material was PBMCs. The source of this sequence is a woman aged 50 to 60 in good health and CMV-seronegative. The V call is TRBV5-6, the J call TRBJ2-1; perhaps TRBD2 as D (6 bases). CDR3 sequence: CASNFGTFNEQFF. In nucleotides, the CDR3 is TGTGCCAGCAACTTCGGGACTTTCAATGAGCAGTTCTTC.